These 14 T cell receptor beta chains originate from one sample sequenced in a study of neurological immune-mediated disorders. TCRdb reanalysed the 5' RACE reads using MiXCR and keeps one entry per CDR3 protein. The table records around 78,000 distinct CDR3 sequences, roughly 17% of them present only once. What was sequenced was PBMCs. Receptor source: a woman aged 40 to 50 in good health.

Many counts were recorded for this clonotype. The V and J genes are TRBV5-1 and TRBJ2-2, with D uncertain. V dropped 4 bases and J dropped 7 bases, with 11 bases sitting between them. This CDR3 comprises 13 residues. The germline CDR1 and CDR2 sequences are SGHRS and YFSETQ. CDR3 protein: CASSKNAGGELFF. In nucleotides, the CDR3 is TGCGCCAGCAGCAAGAACGCAGGCGGGGAGCTGTTTTTT.

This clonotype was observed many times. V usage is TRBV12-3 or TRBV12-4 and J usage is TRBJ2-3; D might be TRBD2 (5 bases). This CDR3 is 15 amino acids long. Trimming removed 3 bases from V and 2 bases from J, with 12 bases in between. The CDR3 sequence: CASSFGGPPTDTQYF. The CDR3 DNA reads TGTGCCAGCAGTTTTGGCGGGCCACCCACAGATACGCAGTATTTT.

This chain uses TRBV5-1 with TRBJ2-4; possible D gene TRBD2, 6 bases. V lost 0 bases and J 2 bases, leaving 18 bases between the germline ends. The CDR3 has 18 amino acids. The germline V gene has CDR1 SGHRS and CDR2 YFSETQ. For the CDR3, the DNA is TGCGCCAGCAGCTTGGCCGGGGTGGGGACTGAGTCCAAAAACATTCAGTACTTC. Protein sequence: CASSLAGVGTESKNIQYF.

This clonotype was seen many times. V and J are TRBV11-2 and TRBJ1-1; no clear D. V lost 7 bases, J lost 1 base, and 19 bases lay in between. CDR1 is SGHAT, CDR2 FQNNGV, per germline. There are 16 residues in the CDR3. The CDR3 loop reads CASTKDRLPTNTEAFF. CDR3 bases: TGTGCCAGCACTAAAGACCGCCTTCCTACGAACACTGAAGCTTTCTTT.

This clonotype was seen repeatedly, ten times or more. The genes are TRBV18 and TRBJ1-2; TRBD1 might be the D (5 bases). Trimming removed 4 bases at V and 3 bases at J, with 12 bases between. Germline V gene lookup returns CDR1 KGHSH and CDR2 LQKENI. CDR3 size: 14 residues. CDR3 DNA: TGTGCCAGCTCACGGCCGGGACGGCACTATGGCTACACCTTC. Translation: CASSRPGRHYGYTF.

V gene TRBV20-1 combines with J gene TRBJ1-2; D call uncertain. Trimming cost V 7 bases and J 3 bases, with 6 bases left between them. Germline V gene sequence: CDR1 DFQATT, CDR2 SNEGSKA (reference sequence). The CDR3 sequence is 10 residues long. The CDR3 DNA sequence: TGCAGTGGGCAGGACTATGGCTACACCTTC. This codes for CSGQDYGYTF.

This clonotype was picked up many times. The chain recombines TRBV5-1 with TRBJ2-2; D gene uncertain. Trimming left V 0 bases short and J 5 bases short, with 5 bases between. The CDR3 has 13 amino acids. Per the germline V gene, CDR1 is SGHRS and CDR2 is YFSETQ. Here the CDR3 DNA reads TGCGCCAGCAGCTTGGCTGGGACCGGGGAGCTGTTTTTT. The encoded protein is CASSLAGTGELFF.

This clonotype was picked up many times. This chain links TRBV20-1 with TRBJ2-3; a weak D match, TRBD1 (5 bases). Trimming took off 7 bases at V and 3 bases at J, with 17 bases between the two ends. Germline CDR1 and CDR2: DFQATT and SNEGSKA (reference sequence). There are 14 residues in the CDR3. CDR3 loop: CSVLGQDGTDTQYF. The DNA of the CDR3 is TGCAGTGTTTTGGGGCAGGACGGGACAGATACGCAGTATTTT.

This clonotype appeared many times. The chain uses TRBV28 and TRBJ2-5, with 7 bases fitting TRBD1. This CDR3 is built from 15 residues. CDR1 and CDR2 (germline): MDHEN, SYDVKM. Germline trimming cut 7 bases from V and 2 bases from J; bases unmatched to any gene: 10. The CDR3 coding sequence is TGTGCCAGCAATGACAACAGGGGAGAACAAGAGACCCAGTACTTC. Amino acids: CASNDNRGEQETQYF.

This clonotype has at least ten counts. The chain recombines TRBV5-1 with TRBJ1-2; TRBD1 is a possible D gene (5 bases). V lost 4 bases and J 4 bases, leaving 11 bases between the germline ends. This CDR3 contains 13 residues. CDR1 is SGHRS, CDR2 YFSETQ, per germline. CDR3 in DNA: TGCGCCAGCAGCCCCCAGGGTCTCTATGGCTACACCTTC. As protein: CASSPQGLYGYTF.

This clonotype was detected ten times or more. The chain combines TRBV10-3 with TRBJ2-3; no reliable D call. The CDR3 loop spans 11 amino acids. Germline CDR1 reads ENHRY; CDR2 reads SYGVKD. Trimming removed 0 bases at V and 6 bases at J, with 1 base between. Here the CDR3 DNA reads TGTGCCATCAGTGAGTCGGATACGCAGTATTTT. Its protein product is CAISESDTQYF.

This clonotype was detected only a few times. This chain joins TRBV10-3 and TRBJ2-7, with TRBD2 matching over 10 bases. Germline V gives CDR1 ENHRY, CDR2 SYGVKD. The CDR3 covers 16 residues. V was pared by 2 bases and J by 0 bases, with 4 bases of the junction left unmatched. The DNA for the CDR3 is TGTGCCATCAGTGAGACCACTAGCGGGGTCTCCTACGAGCAGTACTTC. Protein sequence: CAISETTSGVSYEQYF.

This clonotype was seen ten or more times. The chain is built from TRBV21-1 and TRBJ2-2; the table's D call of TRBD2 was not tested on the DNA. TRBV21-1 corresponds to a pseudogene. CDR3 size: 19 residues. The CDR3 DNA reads TGTGCCAGCAGCAGAGACTCCGGGACTAGCGGGGGGAGGACCGGGGAGCTGTTTTTT. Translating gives CASSRDSGTSGGRTGELFF.

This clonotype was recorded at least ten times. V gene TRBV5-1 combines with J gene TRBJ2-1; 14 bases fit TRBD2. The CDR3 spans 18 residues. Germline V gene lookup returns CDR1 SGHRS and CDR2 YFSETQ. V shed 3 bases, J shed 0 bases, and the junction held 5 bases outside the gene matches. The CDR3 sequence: CASSSTSGGVSSYNEQFF. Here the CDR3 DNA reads TGCGCCAGCAGCTCGACTAGCGGGGGGGTGAGCTCCTACAATGAGCAGTTCTTC. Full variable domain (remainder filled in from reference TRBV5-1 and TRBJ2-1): KAGVTQTPRYLIKTRGQQVTLSCSPISGHRSVSWYQQTPGQGLQFLFEYFSETQRNKGNFPGRFSGRQFSNSRSEMNVSTLELGDSALYLCASSSTSGGVSSYNEQFFGPGTRLTVL.